This TCR beta chain comes out of a study of human T cells and chemical hapten exposure (dated by TCRdb to about 2021). Broadly, across the study: For sensitization, 2% DPC in acetone was applied to a roughly 2 cm by roughly 2 cm area of upper inner arm skin. Libraries were pooled for sequencing, and per-sample TCR yields varied mainly because of small differences in library volumes within the pool. Patients additionally received weekly therapeutic DPC doses to the scalp throughout the roughly 25-week study period. The mostly female patient cohort included alopecia areata with under or over 50% scalp involvement, alopecia totalis and alopecia universalis. This study followed changes in the peripheral blood TCR repertoire in vivo during primary and secondary sensitization of alopecia patients to the hapten diphenylcyclopropenone (DPC). From each blood RNA sample, both TCR alpha and TCR beta chains were sequenced. Patch testing on the upper back used Finn chambers containing 0.01% DPC, with scoring done after 6 days according to International Contact Dermatitis Research Group standards. Twenty-nine alopecia patients provided blood for TCR sequencing at one to four time points (pre-sensitization, 2, 6 and 24 weeks). Blood samples were taken from patients before sensitization (week 0) and then at 2, 6 and about 24 weeks after DPC sensitization.

Receptor libraries were prepared by RACE. TCRdb names NextSeq 500 as the instrument used. Library preparation attached unique molecular identifiers to individual cDNA molecules for quantitative, reproducible TCR counting. As for the original processing: The median number of TCRs per sample was 85,000 to 100,000, ranging from about 23,224 to 700,000. The Decombinator software suite was used to annotate the V, J and CDR3 of the TCR reads. Every sample was subsampled to the same number of TCRs (28,000) for the PS versus PT1 abundance plots. TCRs were defined as expanded if absent before sensitization and observed at least eight times at the 2-week time point. TCRdb itself trimmed the public reads at Q25 with fastp, ran MiXCR and retained productive beta chains. Rows merge per CDR3 protein into single entries with the most common DNA and genes. V and J calls and clone size were set by TCRdb, not the authors. The sample table holds about 34,000 distinct CDR3 sequences, of which 10% to 13% were seen once. About 28% of the sample is taken by the ten largest.

The time point label on this specimen signifies: pre-sensitization, week 0. The sample's treatment or condition label, in plain terms: therapeutic diphenylcyclopropenone sensitization with weekly scalp DPC. Unfractionated whole blood was collected in Tempus Blood RNA tubes, and total RNA was extracted from that blood. At every patch-test visit, the blood draw took place before the patch test was put on. Patients were considered eligible if aged 18 to 70, diagnosed with alopecia and deemed suitable for DPC therapy, and patients were excluded if pregnant. What the study reported, not specific to this receptor: Patch test score correlated positively with the number of PT1 expanded TCRs, reaching significance at thresholds 8, 16 and 32 but not at 4. Repeated subsampling changed both the strength of the expansion versus patch-test correlation and the threshold at which the correlation became significant. Expanded TCRs formed significantly more large CDR3 similarity clusters than pre-sensitization or healthy control sets, consistent with antigen-driven responses. The number of TCRs above 1 in 1000 frequency did not change with DPC sensitization; there was no evidence of global repertoire structure alterations. Because all patients had alopecia, a presumed autoimmune disease, the immune response of the patients might differ from that of healthy individuals.

Sequences SQVTM (CDR1) and ANQGSEA (CDR2) are obtained from the germline V gene. The cysteine opens and the phenylalanine closes a CDR3 of 13 amino acids. Just the 39-base CDR3 DNA is kept, in frame starting at base 1. V is clipped by 6 bases and J by 2 bases, and the sequence between their germline boundaries is 14 bases long. Many counts were recorded for this clonotype. What antigen it recognizes has not been identified. There are no base qualities to consult, and no much larger clone falls within one base. This chain is built from TRBV29-1 and TRBJ2-7; the D region possibly corresponds to TRBD1 (6 bases align). This receptor was taken from a man aged 45-65 years with alopecia areata. Some clones in this sample may be carry-over from other donors' samples. This material consisted of whole blood, taken in connection with sensitization to the hapten diphenylcyclopropenone (DPC). The nucleotide sequence reads TGCAGCGTCGAAAACAGGGCTACCTACGAGCAGTACTTC. Translated, this gives CSVENRATYEQYF.